The next 29 T cell receptor beta chains were all read from a single sample in a study of blood T cell repertoires in COVID-19. Clones were sequenced by immunoSEQ multiplex PCR, and TCRdb holds only the in-frame ones, with some missing. The top ten clones hold approximately 6% of a sample with about 200,000 clones, approximately 87% of them seen once. The source material was peripheral blood. All receptors come from a man in his sixties who had recovered from COVID-19.

The chain carries TRBV18 and TRBJ2-3; maybe TRBD2 (6 bases). The CDR3 is made up of 15 amino acids. Germline CDR1 KGHSH, CDR2 LQKENI. The V end was cut by 3 bases, the J end by 3 bases, with 13 bases between. The CDR3 protein is CASSPPGGGTDTQYF. CDR3 DNA sequence: TGTGCCAGCTCACCCCCCGGAGGAGGGACAGATACGCAGTATTTT.

The V gene is TRBV7-9, the J gene TRBJ1-1, with 7 bases that match TRBD1. Germline CDR1 is SEHNR and CDR2 is FQNEAQ (reference sequence). With 6 bases clipped from V and 0 bases from J, the junction kept 4 bases outside the gene matches. The CDR3 has 14 residues. DNA of the CDR3: TGTGCCAGCAGAAGGGACAGCTTGAACACTGAAGCTTTCTTT. Amino acids: CASRRDSLNTEAFF.

The rearrangement uses TRBV19 and TRBJ2-3; weak D call: TRBD2 (6 bases). The ends were cut back, 5 bases at V and 2 bases at J, with 23 bases in the middle. CDR1 and CDR2 from the germline V gene are LNHDA and SQIVND (reference sequence). The CDR3 is 18 amino acids. The CDR3 reads CASSFPTLDAGFTDTQYF. The DNA for the CDR3 is TGTGCCAGTAGTTTCCCCACCCTCGATGCGGGGTTCACAGATACGCAGTATTTT.

The chain couples TRBV3-1 (or the pseudogene TRBV3-2) to TRBJ1-1; D is uncertain. The CDR3 sequence is 14 residues long. Germline V gene lookup returns CDR1 LGHDT and CDR2 YNNKEL (reference sequence). V shed 0 bases and J shed 1 base, with 6 bases lying between them. In nucleotides, the CDR3 is TGTGCCAGCAGCCAAGATCGGGGGAACACTGAAGCTTTCTTT. This encodes CASSQDRGNTEAFF.

The V and J genes are TRBV18 and TRBJ2-1; no clear D. The germline CDR1 and CDR2 sequences are KGHSH and LQKENI. The length of the CDR3 is 12 residues. V lost 2 bases, J lost 6 bases, and 5 bases lay in between. CDR3 sequence (DNA): TGTGCCAGCTCACCAGGTAGCAATGAGCAGTTCTTC. Its protein product is CASSPGSNEQFF.

This chain joins TRBV10-2 and TRBJ2-5, with 8 nucleotides matching TRBD2. Germline-derived CDR1 and CDR2 are WSHSY and SAAADI. V dropped 7 bases and J dropped 4; count of bases not matched to a gene: 5. This CDR3 has 13 amino acids. In nucleotides, the CDR3 is TGCGCCAGCAAATCTAGCGGGCCAGAGACCCAGTACTTC. Encoded protein: CASKSSGPETQYF.

This clone was seen a few times. V is TRBV3-1 (or the pseudogene TRBV3-2) and J is TRBJ2-1, with D perhaps TRBD1 (5 bases). Deletions cut 4 bases from V and 8 bases from J, with 9 bases between. This CDR3 is built from 12 residues. The germline gives CDR1 LGHDT, CDR2 YNNKEL (reference sequence). The CDR3 DNA is TGTGCCAGCAGCCCGGTGACAGATGAGCAGTTCTTC. Its translation is CASSPVTDEQFF.

This rearrangement joins TRBV7-2 to TRBJ2-5, with D possibly matching TRBD1 (5 bases). Between the trimmed V and J ends, which lost 3 bases and 1 base, there was a span of 9 bases. Germline V CDR1 and CDR2: SGHTA, FQGNSA. This CDR3 is built from 14 residues. The CDR3 nucleotides read TGTGCCAGCAGCTTCCAGGGTGGCCAAGAGACCCAGTACTTC. Residues: CASSFQGGQETQYF. The entire variable domain, with the rest obtained from reference TRBV7-2 and TRBJ2-5, is as follows: GAGVSQSPSNKVTEKGKDVELRCDPISGHTALYWYRQSLGQGLEFLIYFQGNSAPDKSGLPSDRFSAERTGGSVSTLTIQRTQQEDSAVYLCASSFQGGQETQYFGPGTRLLVL.

This clone has more than one count but fewer than ten. V usage is TRBV5-1 and J usage is TRBJ1-6; 10 bases are shared with TRBD1. The CDR3 is 16 residues long. CDR1 and CDR2 from the germline V gene are SGHRS and YFSETQ. J was trimmed by 7 bases and V by 1 base; bases with no gene match: 5. The CDR3 spells CASSLTGTGANSPLHF. Written as DNA, the CDR3 is TGCGCCAGCAGCTTGACCGGGACAGGGGCCAATTCACCCCTCCACTTT.

This clone was observed a single time. The chain is built from TRBV11-1 and TRBJ1-2, with TRBD1 matching over 11 bases. This CDR3 region has 15 residues. The trim removed 4 bases at V and 7 bases at J, leaving 8 bases unmatched. Germline V gene sequence: CDR1 SGHAT, CDR2 FQDESV (reference sequence). The CDR3 loop is CASSSDRGPGRGYTF. In DNA, the CDR3 is TGTGCCAGCAGCTCGGACAGGGGGCCGGGTCGTGGCTACACCTTC.

The rearrangement uses TRBV7-9 and TRBJ1-1; possible D gene TRBD1, 5 bases. Germline V gene data show CDR1 as SEHNR and CDR2 as FQNEAQ (reference sequence). The ends were cut back, 5 bases at V and 5 bases at J, with 18 bases in the middle. This CDR3 region has 15 residues. The CDR3 spells CASSLQKEGRTEAFF. CDR3 in DNA: TGTGCCAGCAGCCTACAAAAGGAGGGGAGGACTGAAGCTTTCTTT.

This clone was recorded a few times. The rearrangement links TRBV28 to TRBJ2-1; TRBD1 matches 9 bases. V trimming: 4 bases; J trimming: 14 bases; junction bases outside the gene matches: 3. This CDR3 is built from 11 residues. The germline V gene has CDR1 MDHEN and CDR2 SYDVKM. CDR3 amino acids: CASSSRQGEFF. Here the CDR3 DNA reads TGTGCCAGCAGTTCCCGACAGGGGGAGTTCTTC. Filled out from reference TRBV28 and TRBJ2-1, the complete variable domain reads DVKVTQSSRYLVKRTGEKVFLECVQDMDHENMFWYRQDPGLGLRLIYFSYDVKMKEKGDIPEGYSVSREKKERFSLILESASTNQTSMYLCASSSRQGEFFGPGTRLTVL.

The CDR3 nucleotides read TGTGCCAGCAGTCCGCGACAGGGGGTTGAAGCTTTCTTT. As protein: CASSPRQGVEAFF. J is TRBJ1-1 and V is TRBV27; the match to TRBD1 covers 9 bases. Trimming took 5 bases from V and 7 from J; bases not matched to a gene: 5. CDR1 is MNHEY and CDR2 is SMNVEV in the germline V gene (reference sequence). CDR3 size: 13 residues.

The gene calls are TRBV9 and TRBJ2-1; 9 bases fit TRBD2. The germline CDR1 and CDR2 sequences are SGDLS and YYNGEE. V lost 3 bases, J lost 3 bases, and 10 bases stayed unmatched. CDR3 length equals 17 residues. DNA of the CDR3: TGTGCCAGCAGCGCCCAGCCGGGACTAGCTGTCTACAATGAGCAGTTCTTC. Translating it yields CASSAQPGLAVYNEQFF.

Notes on this clone: In the same sample, other DNA sequences code for this CDR3. J is TRBJ1-2 and V is TRBV9, with 7 bases matching TRBD1. Germline CDR1 SGDLS, CDR2 YYNGEE. J lost 6 bases, V lost 0 bases, and 2 bases had no gene match. The CDR3 runs 13 residues. For the CDR3, the DNA is TGTGCCAGCAGCGTAGGACAGGGAGATGGCTACACCTTC. Protein sequence: CASSVGQGDGYTF.

The V call is TRBV6-5, the J call TRBJ2-1, with 8 bases identical to TRBD2. Germline CDR1 reads MNHEY; CDR2 reads SVGAGI. J was trimmed by 3 bases and V by 5 bases; bases with no gene match: 6. This CDR3 contains 15 residues. Here the CDR3 reads CASSRPGLDYNEQFF. In nucleotides, the CDR3 is TGTGCCAGCAGTAGACCGGGACTAGACTACAATGAGCAGTTCTTC.

J is TRBJ2-5 and V is TRBV7-9; D is ambiguous. Germline V CDR1 and CDR2: SEHNR, FQNEAQ (reference sequence). This CDR3 region has 14 residues. With 7 bases removed from V and 0 bases from J, the gap between germline ends came to 12 bases. CDR3 region: CASTFERNQETQYF. Written as DNA, the CDR3 is TGTGCCAGCACCTTTGAGCGAAACCAAGAGACCCAGTACTTC.

This clone came up a few times. The rearrangement joins TRBV15 to TRBJ1-5, with a possible D match to TRBD1 (6 bases). CDR1 is LNHNV and CDR2 is YYDKDF in the germline V gene (reference sequence). Trimming left V 4 bases short and J 4 bases short, with 17 bases between. The CDR3 has 16 amino acids. The CDR3 nucleotides read TGTGCCACCAGCATTGGGGGAGGGAGGGGGAATCAGCCCCAGCATTTT. It yields the protein CATSIGGGRGNQPQHF. The full variable domain, with the rest looked up from reference TRBV15 and TRBJ1-5, is DAMVIQNPRYQVTQFGKPVTLSCSQTLNHNVMYWYQQKSSQAPKLLFHYYDKDFNNEADTPDNFQSRRPNTSFCFLDIRSPGLGDTAMYLCATSIGGGRGNQPQHFGDGTRLSIL.

The chain links TRBV6-5 to TRBJ1-1, with TRBD1 matching over 8 bases. Per the germline V gene, CDR1 is MNHEY and CDR2 is SVGAGI. J was trimmed by 1 base and V by 4 bases; bases with no gene match: 2. This CDR3 region has 14 residues. The CDR3 bases are TGTGCCAGCAGTTGGACAGGGACGAACACTGAAGCTTTCTTT. Protein sequence: CASSWTGTNTEAFF.

This clone has more than one count but fewer than ten. The V gene is TRBV18, the J gene TRBJ1-5; 12 nucleotides agree with TRBD1. V lost 0 bases and J lost 6; bases outside the gene matches: 9. The germline V gene has CDR1 KGHSH and CDR2 LQKENI. CDR3 length: 18 residues. The CDR3 region is CASSPPDTGQGAFQPQHF. CDR3 bases: TGTGCCAGCTCACCACCGGATACGGGACAGGGGGCGTTTCAGCCCCAGCATTTT. The variable domain in full, with the rest retrieved from reference TRBV18 and TRBJ1-5, is NAGVMQNPRHLVRRRGQEARLRCSPMKGHSHVYWYRQLPEEGLKFMVYLQKENIIDESGMPKERFSAEFPKEGPSILRIQQVVRGDSAAYFCASSPPDTGQGAFQPQHFGDGTRLSIL.

The chain employs TRBV5-6 and TRBJ2-3, with 8 bases aligning to TRBD1. This CDR3 spans 14 amino acids. After removal of 2 bases from V and 3 bases from J, the junction contained 2 bases not matched to a gene. Germline loops: CDR1 SGHDT, CDR2 YYEEEE. The CDR3 DNA reads as TGTGCCAGCAGCTTTTGGACAGGGACAGATACGCAGTATTTT. This gives the protein CASSFWTGTDTQYF.

The V and J genes are TRBV24-1 and TRBJ2-7; 8 bases are a match to TRBD1. Germline values: CDR1 KGHDR, CDR2 SFDVKD. The CDR3 has 20 amino acids. After removal of 7 bases from V and 7 bases from J, the junction contained 29 bases not matched to a gene. The CDR3 spells CATRAPWEGWPKTGDVEQYF. The CDR3 DNA reads TGTGCCACCAGGGCCCCTTGGGAAGGCTGGCCCAAGACAGGGGATGTGGAGCAGTACTTC.

The rearrangement joins TRBV6-1 to TRBJ2-3, with 13 bases identical to TRBD2. The CDR3 totals 14 residues. Trimming at V came to 6 bases and at J to 6 bases, leaving 3 bases not matched to a gene. Looked up from germline, CDR1 is MNHNS and CDR2 is SASEGT. In DNA, the CDR3 is TGTGCCAGCAGGACTAGCGGGGGGATGGATACGCAGTATTTT. Its translation is CASRTSGGMDTQYF.

The genes are TRBV19 and TRBJ2-3; 11 nucleotides match TRBD2. Germline CDR1 reads LNHDA; CDR2 reads SQIVND (reference sequence). Germline trimming cut 10 bases from V and 6 bases from J; bases unmatched to any gene: 12. The CDR3 consists of 15 residues. The CDR3 bases are TGTGCCACTCGCTCGGACTCTAGCGGGGGGGATACGCAGTATTTT. As protein: CATRSDSSGGDTQYF.

This chain uses TRBV4-1 with TRBJ1-2; 10 positions match TRBD1. The CDR3 spans 16 residues. The germline gives CDR1 MGHRA, CDR2 YSYEKL. Trimming at V came to 0 bases and at J to 7 bases, leaving 8 bases not matched to a gene. CDR3 protein: CASSQDRIGTGAGYTF. In DNA, the CDR3 is TGCGCCAGCAGCCAAGATCGTATAGGGACAGGGGCTGGCTACACCTTC.

The chain combines TRBV7-2 with TRBJ2-5; maybe TRBD2 (6 bases). V was shortened by 5 bases and J by 5 bases, with 15 bases between the two germline ends. Germline CDR1 reads SGHTA; CDR2 reads FQGNSA. The CDR3 runs 14 residues. CDR3 nucleotide sequence: TGTGCCAGCAGCCCTGGGGACTCCTGGGAGACCCAGTACTTC. Amino acid sequence: CASSPGDSWETQYF.

The chain joins TRBV10-3 to TRBJ1-6; D perhaps matches TRBD1 (6 bases). Per germline, CDR1 ENHRY and CDR2 SYGVKD. V lost 4 bases and J lost 6, with 13 bases in between. The CDR3 has 15 amino acids. In nucleotides, the CDR3 is TGTGCCATCAGTGCCCGGGACAAAGCTAATTCACCCCTCCACTTT. Encoded protein: CAISARDKANSPLHF.

The J gene is TRBJ2-1, the V gene TRBV18; 9 bases are shared with TRBD1. The germline V gene has CDR1 KGHSH and CDR2 LQKENI. The trim removed 1 base at V and 8 bases at J, leaving 9 bases unmatched. This CDR3 spans 16 amino acids. The CDR3 region is CASSPQQDRGTDEQFF. CDR3 coding DNA: TGTGCCAGCTCACCACAACAGGACAGGGGTACGGATGAGCAGTTCTTC.

The chain is built from TRBV6-2 or TRBV6-3 and TRBJ1-5; TRBD1 matches 9 bases. This CDR3 is built from 18 residues. Per germline, CDR1 MNHEY and CDR2 SVGEGT. V trimming: 0 bases; J trimming: 0 bases; junction bases outside the gene matches: 6. CDR3 in DNA: TGTGCCAGCAGTTACTCCGGGACAGGGTTTAATAGCAATCAGCCCCAGCATTTT. Its protein is CASSYSGTGFNSNQPQHF.